This T cell receptor beta chain was documented in a study of CD8 T cells in ankylosing spondylitis. The TCR beta libraries were generated through quantitative 5'-RACE incorporating molecular barcodes. Each CDR3 protein gets one entry after TCRdb re-called the 5' RACE reads with MiXCR. The sample has about 440,000 distinct CDR3 sequences; 17% are singletons. Germline lookup yields CDR1 KGHSH and CDR2 LQKENI. The CDR3 is made up of 12 amino acids. The V end was cut by 3 bases, the J end by 10 bases, with 10 bases between. Overall study findings and caveats: Prior work had noted some motif variants in reactive arthritis blood and synovial fluid. Characteristic of ankylosing spondylitis blood, it appeared, was a TCR beta motif comprising roughly eight highly homologous variants. Within matched ankylosing spondylitis synovial fluid, disease-linked clones were reportedly significantly enriched.

A note on this clonotype: The antigen is unknown.

The material sequenced was blood, either unsorted or a sorted T cell fraction (not recorded which). The origin of this receptor is a male donor with ankylosing spondylitis. The chain carries TRBV18 and TRBJ2-1; D remains ambiguous. The DNA for the CDR3 is TGTGCCAGCTCACCGCTGTTTGGCGAGCAGTTCTTC. Amino acid sequence: CASSPLFGEQFF.